This passage covers 15 T cell receptor beta chains from one sample sequenced in a study of early T cells in non-severe SARS-CoV-2 infection. MiXCR, applied by TCRdb to the 5' RACE reads, yields one record per CDR3 protein. The data hold some 58,000 distinct CDR3 sequences, with roughly 14% observed a single time. The sample consisted of whole blood. These TCRs come from an adult who was a healthcare worker with PCR-confirmed SARS-CoV-2 infection or an uninfected control (not recorded which).

The sample holds many counts of this clonotype. This rearrangement joins TRBV7-2 to TRBJ2-7; D unresolved. The CDR3 runs 15 residues. The germline V gene has CDR1 SGHTA and CDR2 FQGNSA. Trimming stripped 1 base from V and 0 bases from J, with 10 bases between. The CDR3 loop is CASSLGPQSSYEQYF. CDR3 in DNA: TGTGCCAGCAGCTTAGGCCCTCAAAGCTCCTACGAGCAGTACTTC.

This clonotype was recorded at least ten times. V is TRBV7-2 and J is TRBJ2-5; 9 bases are a match to TRBD2. Germline V gene data show CDR1 as SGHTA and CDR2 as FQGNSA. The V gene end was trimmed by 6 bases and the J gene end by 5 bases; junction bases not matched to a gene: 7. This CDR3 has 14 residues. Written as DNA, the CDR3 is TGTGCCAGCAGTCTAGCGGGGAGGACGGAGACCCAGTACTTC. This encodes CASSLAGRTETQYF.

This clonotype was seen once. This clone may be a read error of a much larger clone one base away. The final CDR3 position lacks the conserved phenylalanine or tryptophan, pointing to a likely read error. The gene calls are TRBV12-3 or TRBV12-4 and TRBJ1-2, with 9 bases matching TRBD1. This CDR3 has 15 residues. J was trimmed by 6 bases and V by 6 bases; bases with no gene match: 11. This CDR3 reads CASSYSGTGNDGYTL. For the CDR3, the DNA is TGTGCCAGCAGCTATTCCGGGACAGGGAACGATGGCTACACCCTC.

The chain links TRBV14 to TRBJ2-7; weak D call: TRBD1 (6 bases). Germline V gene lookup returns CDR1 SGHDN and CDR2 FVKESK. Deletions cut 4 bases from V and 3 bases from J, with 13 bases between. The CDR3 contains 14 residues. CDR3 bases: TGTGCCAGCAGCCTACGAGGACAGATCTACGAGCAGTACTTC. Protein sequence: CASSLRGQIYEQYF.

The chain carries TRBV10-3 and TRBJ2-7; 10 nucleotides agree with TRBD2. Germline-derived CDR1 and CDR2 are ENHRY and SYGVKD. CDR3 length: 14 residues. Trimming cost V 3 bases and J 1 base; bases outside gene matches: 0. CDR3 in amino acids: CAISELAGSYEQYF. CDR3 in DNA: TGTGCCATCAGTGAACTAGCGGGGTCCTACGAGCAGTACTTC.

This clonotype was found many times. In DNA, the CDR3 is TGTGCCAGCAGTTCGGCCCAGGGCACTGAAGCTTTCTTT. It specifies CASSSAQGTEAFF. V gene TRBV12-3 or TRBV12-4 combines with J gene TRBJ1-1; tentative D call: TRBD1 (5 bases). Trimming cost V 4 bases and J 4 bases, with 10 bases left between them. The CDR3 has 13 amino acids.

This clonotype was counted a few times. This rearrangement joins TRBV19 to TRBJ2-3; D not certain. The CDR3 covers 14 residues. In germline, CDR1 is LNHDA, CDR2 SQIVND (reference sequence). Trimming stripped 3 bases from V and 6 bases from J, with 13 bases between. CDR3 in amino acids: CASSMRNPLDTQYF. CDR3 sequence (DNA): TGTGCCAGTAGTATGCGGAACCCCCTGGATACGCAGTATTTT.

The rearrangement links TRBV21-1 to TRBJ2-7; the D call in the table, TRBD1, was not verified against the DNA. TRBV21-1 is a pseudogene. The CDR3 is 15 amino acids. CDR3 protein: CASIGRDRDFGEQYF. Written as DNA, the CDR3 is TGTGCCAGTATCGGAAGGGACAGGGATTTTGGCGAGCAGTACTTC.

The table lists this clonotype with a few counts. The chain links TRBV9 to TRBJ1-6; D may be TRBD1 (5 bases). The CDR3 runs 14 residues. Per the germline V gene, CDR1 is SGDLS and CDR2 is YYNGEE. Deletions cut 3 bases from V and 10 bases from J, with 14 bases between. DNA of the CDR3: TGTGCCAGCAGCGGATCCAGGGCGGACTCACCCCTCCACTTT. This sequence encodes CASSGSRADSPLHF. Filled out from reference TRBV9 and TRBJ1-6, the complete variable domain reads DSGVTQTPKHLITATGQRVTLRCSPRSGDLSVYWYQQSLDQGLQFLIQYYNGEERAKGNILERFSAQQFPDLHSELNLSSLELGDSALYFCASSGSRADSPLHFGNGTRLTVT.

This clonotype was observed a few times. This rearrangement joins TRBV5-6 to TRBJ2-7; 11 bases are shared with TRBD1. The germline V gene has CDR1 SGHDT and CDR2 YYEEEE. The junction had 3 bases not matched to a gene; V was cut back by 5 bases and J by 2 bases. This CDR3 spans 14 amino acids. The CDR3 DNA sequence: TGTGCCAGCAGGAGGACAGGGGGCACCTACGAGCAGTACTTC. This sequence encodes CASRRTGGTYEQYF.

This rearrangement joins TRBV28 to TRBJ2-5; 7 bases map to TRBD1. There are 12 residues in the CDR3. Trimming cost V 5 bases and J 5 bases; bases outside gene matches: 2. Germline V gives CDR1 MDHEN, CDR2 SYDVKM. The CDR3 DNA is TGTGCCAGCAGTGAGGGGGCGGAGACCCAGTACTTC. Translating gives CASSEGAETQYF.

This clonotype appeared many times. The J gene is TRBJ1-1, the V gene TRBV12-3 or TRBV12-4, with TRBD1 as a possible D gene (6 bases). This CDR3 spans 13 amino acids. V lost 2 bases and J 5 bases, leaving 9 bases between the germline ends. CDR3 residues: CASSLRGVTEAFF. The CDR3 region has the DNA TGTGCCAGCAGTTTAAGGGGGGTGACTGAAGCTTTCTTT.

The J gene is TRBJ2-2, the V gene TRBV19; D gene ambiguous. This CDR3 comprises 13 residues. The germline V gene encodes CDR1 LNHDA and CDR2 SQIVND (reference sequence). The V and J ends lost 11 bases and 0 bases respectively, with 10 bases between them. The CDR3 spells CAGRVANTGELFF. CDR3 DNA: TGTGCCGGAAGGGTAGCGAACACCGGGGAGCTGTTTTTT.

This clonotype came up a few times. V usage is TRBV7-2 and J usage is TRBJ2-4, with a tentative D call TRBD2 (5 bases). V was trimmed by 2 bases and J by 1 base, leaving 6 bases between them. CDR1 is SGHTA and CDR2 is FQGNSA in the germline V gene. CDR3 length equals 14 residues. This CDR3 is CASSLLAAKNIQYF. The CDR3 DNA reads TGTGCCAGCAGCTTATTAGCGGCCAAAAACATTCAGTACTTC.

The gene calls are TRBV5-1 and TRBJ1-5, with a possible D match to TRBD1 (5 bases). The CDR3 has 14 residues. CDR1 and CDR2 (germline): SGHRS, YFSETQ. The V end lost 0 bases, the J end lost 4 bases, and 8 bases lay between the germline ends. The CDR3 spells CASSLGTTNQPQHF. The CDR3 bases are TGCGCCAGCAGCTTGGGGACAACTAATCAGCCCCAGCATTTT.